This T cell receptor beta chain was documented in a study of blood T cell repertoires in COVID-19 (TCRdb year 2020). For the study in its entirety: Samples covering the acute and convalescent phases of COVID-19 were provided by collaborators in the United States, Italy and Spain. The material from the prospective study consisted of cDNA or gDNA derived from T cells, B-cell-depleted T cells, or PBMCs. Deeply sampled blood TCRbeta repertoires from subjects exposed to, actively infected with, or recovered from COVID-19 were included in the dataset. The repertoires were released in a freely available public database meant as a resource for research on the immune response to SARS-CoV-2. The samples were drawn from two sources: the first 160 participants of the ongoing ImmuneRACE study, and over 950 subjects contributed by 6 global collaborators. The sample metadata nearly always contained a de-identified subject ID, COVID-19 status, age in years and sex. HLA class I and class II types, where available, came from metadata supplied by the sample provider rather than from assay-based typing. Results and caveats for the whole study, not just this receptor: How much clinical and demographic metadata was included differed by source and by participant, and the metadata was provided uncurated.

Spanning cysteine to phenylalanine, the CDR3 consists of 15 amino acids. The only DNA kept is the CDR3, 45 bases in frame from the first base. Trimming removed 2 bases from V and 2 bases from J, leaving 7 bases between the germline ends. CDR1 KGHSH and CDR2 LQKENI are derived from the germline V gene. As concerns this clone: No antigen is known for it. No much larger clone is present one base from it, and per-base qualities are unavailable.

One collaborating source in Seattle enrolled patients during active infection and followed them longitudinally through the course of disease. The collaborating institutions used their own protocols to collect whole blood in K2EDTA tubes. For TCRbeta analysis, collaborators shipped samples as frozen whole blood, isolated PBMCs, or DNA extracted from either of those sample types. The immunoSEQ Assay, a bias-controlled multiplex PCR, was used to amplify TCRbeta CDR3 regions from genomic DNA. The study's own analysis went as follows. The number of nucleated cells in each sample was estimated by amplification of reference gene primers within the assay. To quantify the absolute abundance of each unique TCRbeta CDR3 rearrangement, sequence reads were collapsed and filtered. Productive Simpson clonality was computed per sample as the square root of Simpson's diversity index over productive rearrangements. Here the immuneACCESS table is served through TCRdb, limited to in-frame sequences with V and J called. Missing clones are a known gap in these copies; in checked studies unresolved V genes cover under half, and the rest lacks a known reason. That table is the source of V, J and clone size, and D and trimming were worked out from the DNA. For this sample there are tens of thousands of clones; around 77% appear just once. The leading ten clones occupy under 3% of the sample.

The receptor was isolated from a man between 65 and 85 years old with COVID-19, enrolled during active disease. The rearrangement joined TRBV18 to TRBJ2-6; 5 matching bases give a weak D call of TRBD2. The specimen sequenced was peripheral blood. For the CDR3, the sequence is CASSPGGPGANVLTF. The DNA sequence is TGTGCCAGCTCACCAGGAGGTCCTGGGGCCAACGTCCTGACTTTC.